The rows below give T cell receptor beta chains drawn from one sample of a study of blood T cell repertoires in COVID-19. Measured with immunoSEQ multiplex PCR; TCRdb has only the in-frame clones, and not every one. This sample has about 240,000 clones, with less than 90% found just once. Sequencing used peripheral blood. The receptors come from a man aged 60-69 years with acute or convalescent COVID-19. Both conserved end residues are part of each CDR3. Fields, in order: V gene, J gene, clone size, D gene, CDR3 DNA, CDR3 protein. The D gene is left open where the match is weak. Some rows have no size entry. The others give once, few or many, or a class for an expanded clone.

v_gene: TRBV29-1
j_gene: TRBJ2-1
abundance: NA
d_gene: TRBD1
CDR3nt: TGCAGCGTTGAAGGAAGGGGGCCAGTCAATGAGCAGTTCTTC
CDR3aa: CSVEGRGPVNEQFF

v_gene: TRBV11-3
j_gene: TRBJ2-7
abundance: NA
d_gene: NA
CDR3nt: TGTGCCAGCAGCGACGGGGGATTGGAATGGGACTACGAGCAGTACTTC
CDR3aa: CASSDGGLEWDYEQYF

v_gene: TRBV14
j_gene: TRBJ2-1
abundance: once
d_gene: TRBD1
CDR3nt: TGTGCCAGTCGGAAGGGGGCTTACAATGAGCAGTTCTTC
CDR3aa: CASRKGAYNEQFF

v_gene: TRBV25-1
j_gene: TRBJ2-3
abundance: NA
d_gene: TRBD2
CDR3nt: TGTGCCAGCAGTAAGCGGGAGGCCAACACAGATACGCAGTATTTT
CDR3aa: CASSKREANTDTQYF

v_gene: TRBV4-2
j_gene: TRBJ2-1
abundance: NA
d_gene: TRBD2
CDR3nt: TGTGCCAGCAGCTCCGGACTAGCGGGGCCTGGTGGGGAGCAGTTCTTC
CDR3aa: CASSSGLAGPGGEQFF

v_gene: TRBV3-1/TRBV3-2
j_gene: TRBJ2-7
abundance: NA
d_gene: TRBD1
CDR3nt: TGTGCCAGCAGCCAGACGGACAGGGGGGGGAAATACGAGCAGTACTTC
CDR3aa: CASSQTDRGGKYEQYF

v_gene: TRBV19
j_gene: TRBJ1-1
abundance: NA
d_gene: NA
CDR3nt: TGTGCCAGTAGAAAGGGAGTGAACACTGAAGCTTTCTTT
CDR3aa: CASRKGVNTEAFF

v_gene: TRBV3-1/TRBV3-2
j_gene: TRBJ1-2
abundance: NA
d_gene: NA
CDR3nt: TGTGCCAGCAGCCCTAGGACGGGACAACGGGGCTACACCTTC
CDR3aa: CASSPRTGQRGYTF

v_gene: TRBV19
j_gene: TRBJ1-2
abundance: NA
d_gene: NA
CDR3nt: TGTGCCAGTAGCAAGTGGGAGGGTAACTATGGCTACACCTTC
CDR3aa: CASSKWEGNYGYTF

v_gene: TRBV12-5
j_gene: TRBJ2-3
abundance: NA
d_gene: NA
CDR3nt: TGTGCTAGTGGTACGGGATCCGTCACAGATACGCAGTATTTT
CDR3aa: CASGTGSVTDTQYF

v_gene: TRBV6-5
j_gene: TRBJ1-1
abundance: few
d_gene: NA
CDR3nt: TGTGCCATTCGGAGGGGGAACACTGAAGCTTTCTTT
CDR3aa: CAIRRGNTEAFF

v_gene: TRBV5-4
j_gene: TRBJ2-7
abundance: NA
d_gene: TRBD2
CDR3nt: TGTGCCAGCAGCTTGGGTGCGGGAGGGCCCGGCGAGCAGTACTTC
CDR3aa: CASSLGAGGPGEQYF

v_gene: TRBV28
j_gene: TRBJ1-2
abundance: few
d_gene: TRBD1
CDR3nt: TGTGCCAGCAGTCGCGGGACAGGGAGTGGCTACACCTTC
CDR3aa: CASSRGTGSGYTF

v_gene: TRBV7-9
j_gene: TRBJ1-5
abundance: NA
d_gene: NA
CDR3nt: TGTGCCAGCAGCTTAGCGGGACAAAATCAGCCCCAGCATTTT
CDR3aa: CASSLAGQNQPQHF

v_gene: TRBV4-1
j_gene: TRBJ1-5
abundance: few
d_gene: NA
CDR3nt: TGCGCCAGCAGCGGGGGGACTCAGCCCCAGCATTTT
CDR3aa: CASSGGTQPQHF

v_gene: TRBV24-1
j_gene: TRBJ1-5
abundance: NA
d_gene: NA
CDR3nt: TGTGCCACCATGGCGGGGGGTGGCAATCAGCCCCAGCATTTT
CDR3aa: CATMAGGGNQPQHF

v_gene: TRBV12-5
j_gene: TRBJ1-1
abundance: NA
d_gene: TRBD1
CDR3nt: TGTGCTAGTGGTTTGGTGGCAGGGGGCTTGAACACTGAAGCTTTCTTT
CDR3aa: CASGLVAGGLNTEAFF

v_gene: TRBV28
j_gene: TRBJ1-2
abundance: NA
d_gene: TRBD1
CDR3nt: TGTGCCAGCAGTTCCCCAGGGGGCTACTATGGCTACACCTTC
CDR3aa: CASSSPGGYYGYTF

v_gene: TRBV11-1
j_gene: TRBJ2-7
abundance: NA
d_gene: NA
CDR3nt: TGTGCCAGCAGCCCATCCCGGGATGGCCTGGGGGCCGAGCAGTACTTC
CDR3aa: CASSPSRDGLGAEQYF

v_gene: TRBV6-8
j_gene: TRBJ2-3
abundance: once
d_gene: TRBD2
CDR3nt: TGTGCAGAGAGGGCGGGAGGTGTGTCTAGCACAGATACGCAGTATTTT
CDR3aa: CAERAGGVSSTDTQYF

v_gene: TRBV6-2/TRBV6-3
j_gene: TRBJ2-7
abundance: once
d_gene: TRBD1
CDR3nt: TGTGCCAGCAGTTGGGACAGGGAATCTTACGAGCAGTACTTC
CDR3aa: CASSWDRESYEQYF

v_gene: TRBV29-1
j_gene: TRBJ2-4
abundance: few
d_gene: NA
CDR3nt: TGCAGCGTTGAAGATGGCAGGAACCAAAACATTCAGTACTTC
CDR3aa: CSVEDGRNQNIQYF

v_gene: TRBV5-6
j_gene: TRBJ2-1
abundance: NA
d_gene: TRBD1
CDR3nt: TGTGCCAGCAGCCAACAGGACAGGAACAATGAGCAGTTCTTC
CDR3aa: CASSQQDRNNEQFF